This T cell receptor (beta chain) came from a study of monozygotic twins with inflammatory bowel disease. Whole-study results and caveats: Possibly because of limited power, concordant and discordant twins showed no difference in repertoire similarity. Diversity of TCRbeta measured by inverse Simpson was lower in IBD patients than in healthy co-twins.

TCRdb reprocessed the 5' RACE reads, with one entry per CDR3 protein and no DNA. The table lists about 160,000 distinct CDR3 sequences. Concerning this clonotype itself: Its antigen is unknown.

Germline V gene sequence: CDR1 MNHNS, CDR2 SASEGT. The length of the CDR3 is 16 residues. V usage is TRBV6-1 and J usage is TRBJ1-6; the D call of TRBD1 rests on TCRdb alone, since no DNA is present to check it. This sequence was found in a human donor with ulcerative colitis or Crohn's disease, or a healthy co-twin of an affected twin (not recorded which). The sequencing sample was made of blood. CDR3 sequence: CASRTGSRSYNSPLHF.